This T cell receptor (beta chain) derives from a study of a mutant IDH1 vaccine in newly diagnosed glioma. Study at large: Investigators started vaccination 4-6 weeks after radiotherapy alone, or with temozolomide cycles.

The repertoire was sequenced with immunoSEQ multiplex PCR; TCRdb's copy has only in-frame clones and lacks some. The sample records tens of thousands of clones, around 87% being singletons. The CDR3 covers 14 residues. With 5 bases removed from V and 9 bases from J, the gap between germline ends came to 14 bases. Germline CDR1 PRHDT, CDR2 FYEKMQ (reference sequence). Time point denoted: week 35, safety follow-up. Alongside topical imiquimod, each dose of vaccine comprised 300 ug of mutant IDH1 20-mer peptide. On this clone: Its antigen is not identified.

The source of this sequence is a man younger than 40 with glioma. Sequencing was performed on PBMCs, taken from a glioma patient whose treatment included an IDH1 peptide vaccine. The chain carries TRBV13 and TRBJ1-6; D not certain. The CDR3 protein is CASSRGARASPLHF. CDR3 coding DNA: TGTGCCAGCAGCCGAGGTGCTCGGGCTTCACCCCTCCACTTT.